The TCR beta chain under discussion was sequenced for a study of CXCR3-negative and CXCR3-positive naive CD8 T cells. Preparation of TRB cDNA libraries relied on 5' RACE carrying UMI labels. From its re-call of the 5' RACE reads, TCRdb lists each CDR3 protein once, without DNA. This table lists over 100,000 distinct CDR3 sequences. As for this clonotype: Its specificity is not known.

There are 14 residues in the CDR3. Study-wide results and limits: Researchers reported similar TRBV-TRBJ usage in naive CXCR3-negative and CXCR3-positive cells, though memory differed.

This TCR came from a human donor in good health. Some clones in this sample may be carry-over from other donors' samples. This chain links TRBV21-1 with TRBJ1-1; no DNA is available, so the TRBD1 call from TCRdb remains unchecked. TRBV21-1 constitutes a pseudogene. Sequencing input: naive CXCR3- CD8+ T cells from blood. As to subset: CD45RO-CCR7+CD27+CD95- naive CD8+ T cells lacking CXCR3 (TNR3-). CDR3 sequence reads: CASSKNRGRTEAFF.